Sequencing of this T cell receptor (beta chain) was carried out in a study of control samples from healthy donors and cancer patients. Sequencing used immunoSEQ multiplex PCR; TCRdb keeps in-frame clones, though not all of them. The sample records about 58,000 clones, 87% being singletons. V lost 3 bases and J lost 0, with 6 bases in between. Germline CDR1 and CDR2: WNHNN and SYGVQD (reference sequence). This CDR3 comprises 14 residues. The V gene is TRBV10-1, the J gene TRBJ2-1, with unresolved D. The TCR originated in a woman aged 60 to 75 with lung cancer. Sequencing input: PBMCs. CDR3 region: CASSESFSYNEQFF. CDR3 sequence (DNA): TGCGCCAGCAGTGAATCCTTCTCCTACAATGAGCAGTTCTTC.